A single T cell receptor (beta chain) is shown here with its context. Trimming left V 2 bases short and J 0 bases short, with 13 bases between. CDR1 SGHKS and CDR2 YYEKEE come from the germline V gene (reference sequence). The CDR3 covers 16 residues. The entry originates in a study of blood T cell repertoires in COVID-19. Study context: T cells, B-cell-depleted T cells, or PBMCs provided the cDNA or gDNA that served as material.

Original processing notes: Nucleated cell counts were estimated from reference gene primer amplification. Measured with immunoSEQ multiplex PCR; TCRdb has only the in-frame clones, and not every one. Clone size and V and J calls were adopted from that table, with D and trimming inferred from the DNA. The sample records roughly 100,000 clones, approximately 80% being singletons. The TCR sequence derives from a human donor in a cohort sampled during active or convalescent COVID-19. Sequenced sample: peripheral blood. V usage is TRBV5-5 and J usage is TRBJ2-3; D might be TRBD2 (5 bases). The CDR3 DNA reads TGTGCCAGCAGCTTAGGTGCGGGTAGTAGCACAGATACGCAGTATTTT. This translates into CASSLGAGSSTDTQYF.